This T cell receptor beta chain was retrieved from a study of cytomegalovirus exposure and HLA in healthy donors (dated by TCRdb to about 2017). At the level of the whole study: In an earlier analysis of some 610 of the donors, about 260 Gb of sequence data and roughly 100 million unique TCR beta sequences from some 170 million T cells were reported. In an earlier analysis of 500 to 650 of the donors, high-throughput TCR beta sequencing was used to judge whether each TCR beta V gene segment behaved as functional or pseudogenic. A later analysis re-examined previously published TCR beta repertoires from 500 to 700 donors and added high-resolution HLA genotyping to investigate patterns of TCR occurrence. Both class I and class II loci were covered by HLA typing, at four-digit resolution. Typing coverage differed by locus: A, B, C, DRB1 and DQB1 were typed in roughly 629-630 donors, DQA1 in 500 to 550, DPA1 in around 600, and DPB1 in 400 to 490. Using immunosequencing, the study profiled T cell repertoires from 500 to 800 subjects and related those repertoires to cytomegalovirus serostatus. Among the roughly 400 genotyped donors, around 81% belonged to the genetic ancestry cluster associated with self-reported Caucasian donors. Rather than drawing on any new phenotypic data, the later analysis identified candidate immune exposures from TCR beta sequences and the way those sequences occurred across donors. Genome-wide SNP genotypes for about 60% of the roughly 700 donors were used in a later genetic analysis, which treated that subset as a discovery cohort. Around 300 gigabases of sequencing data and tens of millions of unique TCR sequences were included in an early release covering about 600 HLA-typed donors. Alongside the repertoire data, information on donor age, sex, ethnicity and CMV serostatus was compiled. The study combined high-throughput TCR immunosequencing, statistical association of individual TCRs with disease status, and machine learning to predict cytomegalovirus infection status. Every repertoire in the discovery cohort had been generated on one and the same sequencing platform. In addition to the first cohort of 650 to 750 subjects, a separate validation cohort of approximately 130 different subjects was used. Several DR-DQ haplotypes were treated as single units for association and clustering because of strong linkage in the cohort. Across 398 genotyped donors of the cohort, an average of about 220,000 unique TCR beta nucleotide sequences per donor were sequenced, and around 19% of those sequences were non-productive. The study aimed to test whether cataloging public T cell receptors could reveal signatures of past pathogen exposure. Study-level results and caveats: A group of highly shared sequence variants was considered likely to be a technical artifact of the sequencing pipeline. In an earlier analysis of a few hundred of the donors, most TCR beta V segments were observed in productive rearrangements about 87% or about 30% of the time, broadly matching IMGT annotations. An association between a missense DCLRE1C variant and V-gene and J-gene trimming of TCR beta chains was found in a later genetic analysis and replicated in an independent cohort. In both the original and validation cohorts, the classifier was reported to diagnose cytomegalovirus status with high specificity and sensitivity. Some IMGT-functional V segments, including TRBV6-2 and TRBV6-3, could not be distinguished by the 87-base-pair reads and were therefore excluded. In a later analysis, HLA-associated TCR beta chains showed more clonal expansion and lower generation probabilities than non-associated chains that were equally common. Linkage disequilibrium might explain the correlated functional status among segregating V segments, but an unknown experimental factor could not be ruled out. In this cohort, only TCR beta chains were sequenced, and detectable features were limited by the absence of alpha or paired-chain data. Immune exposure information for the cohort was limited to CMV serostatus. Compared with the roughly 700-donor mean, donors in an Asian-associated ancestry cluster had fewer N-insertions in productive TCRs, according to a later genetic analysis. Approximately 16 rarely observed V segments, including chromosome 9 orphons, were excluded from the earlier analysis of approximately 500 of the donors because counts were too low. Because some donors lacked HLA typing at each locus, the association tests relied only on the typed subset. At a false discovery rate of 0.05, a later analysis linked under 20,000 TCR beta sequences to specific HLA alleles. In a later analysis, the rate of TCR association differed among HLA loci, with DRB1 alleles having the most associated TCRs and HLA-C alleles having the fewest. The study gave a list of under 200 TCR beta chains associated with cytomegalovirus. Most CMV-associated TCR beta chains appeared to be HLA-restricted in a later analysis, and the HLA associations seemed to be driven largely by CMV exposure. Presence/absence analyses assumed roughly uniform sequencing depth across donors, an assumption that may not hold. When HLA alleles, especially DR and DQ, strongly co-occurred, attributing TCR associations to individual alleles was difficult. A later analysis reported that several top co-occurrence clusters appeared linked to parvovirus B19, influenza, CMV and Epstein-Barr virus. Most TCR sequences were observed very rarely across donors, whereas some public TCRs were present in many individuals. It was suggested by the authors that the approach could potentially be generalized to other disease states and immunological phenotypes. A further reported finding was that TCR beta sequences accurately predicted the HLA-A and HLA-B alleles for most subjects in the first cohort. In vitro tests confirmed that a few of the cytomegalovirus-associated TCR beta chains recognize cytomegalovirus antigens.

Library preparation used the immunoSEQ multiplex PCR assay. The multiplex PCR relied on a mix of 60 forward primers for TCR Vbeta segments and 13 reverse primers for TCR Jbeta segments. The CDR3 region of rearranged TCR beta genes was amplified from genomic DNA by a multiplex PCR assay. The amplified TCR beta libraries were sequenced on the Illumina HiSeq System as 87-base-pair reads. Per the original workflow: In a later analysis, tens of millions of unique TCR beta chains were counted across the approximately 640 repertoires, and roughly 11 million of these chains were shared by at least two donors. To remove PCR and sequencing errors, raw reads were error-corrected and collapsed into unique sequences using a nearest-neighbor algorithm that merged closely related sequences. CDR3 sequences were aligned to IMGT reference sequences to assign V, D and J gene segments. Each retained sequence needed at least a six-nucleotide match to both a V gene segment and a J gene segment. Rearrangements were classified as productive when the CDR3 lacked stop codons and remained in frame with V and J, and all other rearrangements were classified as non-productive. Following IMGT convention, CDR3 was defined as the stretch from the second conserved V-encoded cysteine to the conserved J-encoded phenylalanine. The earlier analysis of 550 to 650 of the donors excluded any sequence lacking an unambiguous match to a single V gene segment. In an earlier analysis of a few hundred of the donors, a V segment was called functional when productive rearrangements were above 56.7%, and segregating when the standard deviation between donors exceeded 5%. A statistical classification framework was built for diagnosing cytomegalovirus status from the catalog of TCR beta chain sequences. A later analysis assigned V and J genes by comparing TCR nucleotide sequences with IMGT/GENE-DB human TR gene sequences. The TCRdist pipeline was used in a later analysis to assign CDR3 sequences and most-parsimonious VDJ recombination scenarios. In a later analysis, every TCR beta chain was defined by the combination of its CDR3 amino acid sequence and its V-gene family, and reads without a unique V-gene family were dropped. A later analysis removed nearly 600 highly shared, low-generation-probability nucleotide sequences to deal with suspected cross-contamination and a sequencing artifact. A later analysis calculated a clonal expansion index for each public chain from normalized within-repertoire ranks of inferred template counts. In a later analysis, generation probabilities were computed using a VDJ recombination model fitted to out-of-frame rearrangements, and the results were checked against IGoR. Hypergeometric tests were used in a later analysis to score TCR-TCR, TCR-HLA and TCR-CMV co-occurrence, with a repertoire-size bias correction applied to the TCR pairs. A later analysis estimated false discovery rates by permuting HLA or CMV assignments 20 times. In a later analysis, co-occurring TCRs were grouped using DBSCAN, with TCRdist sequence similarity added in when clustering inside HLA-allele-positive subsets. For co-occurrence clustering, repertoires with fewer than 30,000 or more than 120,000 public chains were excluded, along with four or five repertoires with anomalous nucleotide sharing. Here the immuneACCESS table is served through TCRdb, limited to in-frame sequences with V and J called. Missing clones are a known gap in these copies; in checked studies unresolved V genes cover under half, and the rest lacks a known reason. Clone size and the V and J calls come from that table; the DNA yielded D and trimming. Counted in this sample were a few hundred thousand clones; about nine tenths of them appeared once. The ten top clones hold about 1.8% of the sample.

Germline trimming amounts to 3 bases on V and 9 bases on J, with 6 as the count of junction bases outside the gene matches. CDR1 MNHEY and CDR2 SMNVEV are derived from the germline V gene (reference sequence). The CDR3 runs 15 amino acids, cysteine and phenylalanine included. Solely the CDR3 DNA is kept, with 45 bases framed from the first base. In total, over 600 healthy bone marrow donors made up the cohort. Cohort members were all nominally healthy when sampled, although unrecorded immune exposures were likely present. The donor tested CMV seronegative, placing the donor among the roughly 340 seronegative members of the cohort. Every donor gave a peripheral blood sample, and the peripheral blood mononuclear cells from that sample were used for TCR beta sequencing. The Qiagen DNeasy Blood Extraction Kit was used to extract genomic DNA from the blood cell samples. In regard to this clone: The target of this receptor is not known. No base qualities exist here, and no much larger clone lies one base off it.

This sequence was found in a girl under 10 years old in good health and CMV-seronegative. The sample consisted of PBMCs. The sequence joins TRBV27 to TRBJ2-1, and TRBD2 matches 12 of the central bases. The CDR3 protein sequence reads: CASSLRLAGEVEQFF. The nucleotides read TGTGCCAGCAGTTTGCGACTAGCGGGAGAGGTTGAGCAGTTCTTC.